These T cell receptor beta chains were read from a single sample in a study of T cell responses to AZD1222 COVID-19 vaccine. Measured with immunoSEQ multiplex PCR; TCRdb has only the in-frame clones, and not every one. Found here are about 160,000 clones, about 91% of them singletons; the top ten hold less than 2.5%. Material: peripheral blood, obtained on day 0 of AZD1222 vaccination. The receptors shown here come from an adult in good health. The CDR3 runs from the conserved cysteine through the conserved F or W.

J gene | V gene | CDR3 protein
TRBJ2-7 | TRBV5-1 | CASSFFRGSGTGQGESYEQYF
TRBJ1-2 | TRBV7-2 | CASRPTGDYGYTF
TRBJ1-4 | TRBV30 | CAWRKFPGGEKLFF
TRBJ2-3 | TRBV2 | CASRPTVVSTDTQYF
TRBJ2-1 | TRBV4-3 | CASSQGLADYNEQFF
TRBJ1-5 | TRBV6-2/TRBV6-3 | CASSYLTYSNQPQHF
TRBJ2-1 | TRBV5-4 | CASSLGGLAQYNEQFF
TRBJ1-1 | TRBV10-1 | CASTRQMNTEAFF
TRBJ2-1 | TRBV3-1/TRBV3-2 | CASTPGTSGGNEQFF
TRBJ1-4 | TRBV25-1 | CASAIGETRELFF
TRBJ2-5 | TRBV2 | CASSVRTQETQYF
TRBJ1-1 | TRBV11-2 | CASSFAGVLGQKNTEAFF
TRBJ1-5 | TRBV28 | CATSLEQGLYSNQPQHF
TRBJ1-5 | TRBV30 | CAWSPTGGKIFAQPQHF
TRBJ1-6 | TRBV4-3 | CASSQDLQGNSPLHF
TRBJ1-4 | TRBV10-1 | CASSDSGTGGREKLFF
TRBJ2-1 | TRBV27 | CASSRQNYNEQFF
TRBJ1-2 | TRBV24-1 | CATSERALGGYTF
TRBJ2-3 | TRBV7-6 | CASRYSGLGTDTQYF
TRBJ2-5 | TRBV13 | CASSFQETQYF